These 22 T cell receptor beta chains share one sample of origin, sequenced in a study of T cell repertoires in cytomegalovirus infection. One entry per CDR3 protein results from TCRdb running MiXCR on the reads. The repertoire holds roughly 310,000 distinct CDR3 sequences, with 17% as singletons. Sequenced material: PBMCs. All receptors derive from a human donor in good health (CMV status not recorded). Some clones in this sample may be carry-over from other donors' samples.

This clonotype was recorded at least ten times. This chain links TRBV28 with TRBJ1-5, with TRBD1 matching 10 bases. Germline CDR1 is MDHEN and CDR2 is SYDVKM. The V and J ends lost 3 bases and 6 bases, in that order; junction bases with no gene match: 11. This CDR3 region has 17 residues. The CDR3 coding sequence is TGTGCCAGCAGTTTCATATCGTGGGACAGGGGAGGTCAGCCCCAGCATTTT. Amino acid sequence: CASSFISWDRGGQPQHF.

This clonotype was counted many times. V is TRBV7-9 and J is TRBJ1-1, with D possibly TRBD1 on 5 matching bases. Germline CDR1 reads SEHNR; CDR2 reads FQNEAQ (reference sequence). The germline V and J ends were trimmed by 2 bases and 5 bases, with 6 bases remaining between them. This CDR3 region has 12 residues. This chain's CDR3 is CASSLRGTEAFF. CDR3 DNA sequence: TGTGCCAGCAGCTTAAGGGGAACTGAAGCTTTCTTT.

The CDR3 loop is CATSSEGVPYNEQFF. CDR3 sequence (DNA): TGTGCCACCAGCTCCGAGGGGGTCCCCTACAATGAGCAGTTCTTC. V gene TRBV15 combines with J gene TRBJ2-1, with D perhaps TRBD1 (6 bases). Per the germline V gene, CDR1 is LNHNV and CDR2 is YYDKDF (reference sequence). V was cut by 5 bases and J by 2 bases, with 13 bases left in between. There are 15 residues in the CDR3.

This clonotype was observed a handful of times. This chain joins TRBV12-3 or TRBV12-4 and TRBJ2-7; 12 positions match TRBD2. With 6 bases clipped from V and 6 bases from J, the junction kept 3 bases outside the gene matches. The CDR3 is made up of 13 amino acids. The CDR3: CASRELAGGEQYF. DNA of the CDR3: TGTGCCAGCAGGGAACTAGCGGGGGGCGAGCAGTACTTC.

The J gene is TRBJ2-2, the V gene TRBV11-2; a possible D gene is TRBD2 (5 bases). The CDR3 consists of 12 residues. V lost 8 bases and J 6 bases, leaving 10 bases between the germline ends. Germline V gives CDR1 SGHAT, CDR2 FQNNGV. The CDR3 loop is CASGGGPGELFF. CDR3 nucleotide sequence: TGTGCCAGCGGCGGAGGTCCCGGGGAGCTGTTTTTT.

Ten or more counts support this clonotype. V gene TRBV12-3 or TRBV12-4 combines with J gene TRBJ1-5, with D possibly being TRBD1 (5 bases). The CDR3 runs 15 residues. V lost 6 bases to trimming and J lost 5 bases, with 17 bases between them. The CDR3, as DNA: TGTGCCAGCAGCCCCCAAGGGACGGGCGATCAGCCCCAGCATTTT. Its protein product is CASSPQGTGDQPQHF.

This clonotype has a count of ten or more. The genes are TRBV5-6 and TRBJ2-5; 12 bases match TRBD1. The V gene's germline CDR1 is SGHDT and CDR2 YYEEEE. With V trimmed by 3 bases and J by 3 bases, 9 bases remained unmatched. The CDR3 extends over 17 amino acids. The DNA for the CDR3 is TGTGCCAGCAGCTCGGGACAGGGGGCCATTTCCGAAGAGACCCAGTACTTC. It yields the protein CASSSGQGAISEETQYF.

This clonotype has at least ten counts. V and J are TRBV7-2 and TRBJ2-3; 7 bases line up with TRBD2. With V trimmed by 1 base and J by 1 base, 5 bases remained unmatched. This CDR3 is 16 amino acids long. The germline gives CDR1 SGHTA, CDR2 FQGNSA. The CDR3 DNA sequence: TGTGCCAGCAGCTTAGTGGGGCTAGCGGGCACAGATACGCAGTATTTT. Its translation: CASSLVGLAGTDTQYF. Based on the CDR3 plus reference TRBV7-2 and TRBJ2-3, the full variable domain is GAGVSQSPSNKVTEKGKDVELRCDPISGHTALYWYRQSLGQGLEFLIYFQGNSAPDKSGLPSDRFSAERTGGSVSTLTIQRTQQEDSAVYLCASSLVGLAGTDTQYFGPGTRLTVL.

In this sample, this clonotype turned up many times. V gene TRBV12-3 or TRBV12-4 combines with J gene TRBJ2-7; 8 bases are shared with TRBD1. V shed 6 bases and J 6 bases; nucleotides not matched to a gene: 16. This CDR3 has 16 residues. This CDR3 reads CASRMGTGRRAGEQYF. The CDR3 DNA follows: TGTGCCAGCAGAATGGGGACAGGTAGGAGAGCCGGCGAGCAGTACTTC.

This chain links TRBV20-1 with TRBJ2-7; 8 bases are a match to TRBD2. The CDR3 covers 14 residues. The germline gives CDR1 DFQATT, CDR2 SNEGSKA (reference sequence). The trim removed 4 bases at V and 2 bases at J, leaving 7 bases unmatched. The CDR3 sequence is CSAISGGVTYEQYF. DNA of the CDR3: TGCAGTGCTATTTCGGGGGGGGTAACCTACGAGCAGTACTTC.

This clonotype was observed at least ten times. V and J are TRBV5-1 and TRBJ2-5; TRBD2 is a possible D gene (7 bases). The V and J ends lost 2 bases and 5 bases respectively, with 16 bases between them. CDR1 SGHRS and CDR2 YFSETQ come from the germline V gene. The length of the CDR3 is 15 residues. The CDR3 DNA reads TGCGCCAGCAGCTTCGGCGGGGGCCCAACCGAGACCCAGTACTTC. Residues: CASSFGGGPTETQYF.

This clonotype came up many times. The chain recombines TRBV12-3 or TRBV12-4 with TRBJ2-3; D is unclear. V was cut by 3 bases and J by 7 bases, with 20 bases left in between. This CDR3 is 16 amino acids long. The CDR3 DNA reads as TGTGCCAGCAGTTTCTCCCACAGCTTTCTGCCGAATACGCAGTATTTT. It specifies CASSFSHSFLPNTQYF.

The gene calls are TRBV7-4 and TRBJ1-3; D is possibly TRBD1 (5 bases). Germline-derived CDR1 and CDR2 are SGHVT and SQSDAQ. Trimming left V 5 bases short and J 2 bases short, with 13 bases between. The CDR3 contains 15 residues. The CDR3 region is CASSTGAPAGNTIYF. The CDR3 region has the DNA TGTGCCAGCAGCACCGGGGCGCCGGCTGGAAACACCATATATTTT.

The gene calls are TRBV20-1 and TRBJ1-2; D gene uncertain. The CDR3 has 13 amino acids. Between the trimmed V and J ends, which lost 0 bases and 6 bases, there was a span of 11 bases. Germline CDR1 DFQATT, CDR2 SNEGSKA (reference sequence). The CDR3 bases are TGCAGTGCTAGAGATGTGGTGAGCCATGGCTACACCTTC. The encoded protein is CSARDVVSHGYTF.

This clonotype came up a few times. The CDR3: CASSTGGTGGQPQHF. In DNA, the CDR3 is TGTGCCAGCTCAACGGGAGGGACAGGGGGTCAGCCCCAGCATTTT. J is TRBJ1-5 and V is TRBV18, with TRBD1 matching over 11 bases. The CDR3 loop spans 15 amino acids. Per the germline V gene, CDR1 is KGHSH and CDR2 is LQKENI. V lost 5 bases and J lost 6; bases outside the gene matches: 6.

This clonotype was seen ten or more times. J is TRBJ2-3 and V is TRBV7-8; D might be TRBD2 (7 bases). The CDR3 length is 17 residues. V was shortened by 1 base and J by 1 base, with 15 bases between the two germline ends. Germline V CDR1 and CDR2: SGHVS, FQNEAQ. CDR3 nucleotides: TGTGCCAGCAGCTTAGACGTGGGGGGGCCTCGCACAGATACGCAGTATTTT. Its protein is CASSLDVGGPRTDTQYF. The full variable domain, in which reference TRBV7-8 and TRBJ2-3 provide the parts outside the CDR3, is GAGVSQSPRYKVAKRGQDVALRCDPISGHVSLFWYQQALGQGPEFLTYFQNEAQLDKSGLPSDRFFAERPEGSVSTLKIQRTQQEDSAVYLCASSLDVGGPRTDTQYFGPGTRLTVL.

This clonotype has a handful of counts. The rearrangement uses TRBV4-1 and TRBJ2-5; D is ambiguous. V shed 1 base and J shed 1 base, with 10 bases lying between them. In germline, CDR1 is MGHRA, CDR2 YSYEKL. CDR3 length equals 15 residues. The CDR3 reads CASSQAPGAQETQYF. DNA for the CDR3: TGCGCCAGCAGCCAAGCACCAGGCGCCCAAGAGACCCAGTACTTC.

Written as DNA, the CDR3 is TGTGCCAGCAGCCCCGGGACAGGGGATCTAGGAGCTTTCTTT. This sequence encodes CASSPGTGDLGAFF. V is TRBV5-4 and J is TRBJ1-1; 10 nucleotides align to TRBD1. The CDR3 totals 14 residues. With V trimmed by 4 bases and J by 10 bases, 10 bases remained unmatched. Germline values: CDR1 SGHNT, CDR2 YYREEE (reference sequence).

This clonotype showed up many times. The chain couples TRBV28 to TRBJ1-5; no clear D gene. CDR3 length: 11 amino acids. V was cut by 7 bases and J by 11 bases, with 12 bases left in between. Germline CDR1 reads MDHEN; CDR2 reads SYDVKM. This CDR3 is CASTSYLAQHF. For the CDR3, the DNA is TGTGCCAGCACCTCTTATTTGGCCCAGCATTTT.

This clonotype was seen only a few times. The chain joins TRBV20-1 to TRBJ2-7; the match to TRBD2 covers 11 bases. This CDR3 is 14 amino acids long. V gave up 3 bases and J gave up 4 bases; unmatched junction bases: 5. CDR1 and CDR2 from the germline V gene are DFQATT and SNEGSKA (reference sequence). The CDR3, as DNA: TGCAGTGCTAGCGGGACTAGCGGAGCATACGAGCAGTACTTC. Its protein is CSASGTSGAYEQYF.

V usage is TRBV25-1 and J usage is TRBJ2-3; D is uncertain. Germline CDR1 MGHDK, CDR2 SYGVNS. There are 17 residues in the CDR3. Trimming took off 3 bases at V and 1 base at J, with 17 bases between the two ends. In nucleotides, the CDR3 is TGTGCCAGCAGTGAGGGTTTGCATAGCTCCGGCACAGATACGCAGTATTTT. It translates to CASSEGLHSSGTDTQYF. The variable domain in full, completed from reference TRBV25-1 and TRBJ2-3, reads EADIYQTPRYLVIGTGKKITLECSQTMGHDKMYWYQQDPGMELHLIHYSYGVNSTEKGDLSSESTVSRIRTEHFPLTLESARPSHTSQYLCASSEGLHSSGTDTQYFGPGTRLTVL.

This chain uses TRBV9 with TRBJ1-6; TRBD1 is a possible D gene (5 bases). Germline values: CDR1 SGDLS, CDR2 YYNGEE. The CDR3 is made up of 15 amino acids. Trimming took 6 bases from V and 9 from J, leaving 19 bases between them. The CDR3 DNA reads TGTGCCAGCACATCGGACGGACAAGAAGGTTCACCCCTCCACTTT. Translated, it gives CASTSDGQEGSPLHF.